Below are 20 T cell receptor beta chains sequenced from a single sample in a study of T-cell memory formation after mild COVID-19. TCRdb re-called the 5' RACE reads with MiXCR, one entry per CDR3 protein. The table has 350,000 to 550,000 distinct CDR3 sequences, about 20% seen once. Specimen: PBMCs or a T cell subset sorted from them (not recorded which). The receptors here all came from a man aged 18 to 29 who had mild COVID-19 (a few samples of this study predate the infection). Cell type and time point are not known.

The rearrangement joins TRBV3-1 to TRBJ1-1; 8 bases align to TRBD1. Per germline, CDR1 LGHDT and CDR2 YNNKEL (reference sequence). Germline trimming cut 3 bases from V and 10 bases from J; bases unmatched to any gene: 10. This CDR3 is 14 amino acids long. CDR3 in DNA: TGTGCCAGCAGCCATACCGGACAGGGCATGGGAGCTTTCTTT. Translating gives CASSHTGQGMGAFF.

The chain combines TRBV21-1 with TRBJ2-7; TRBD1, the table's D call, was not compared with the DNA. TRBV21-1 is tagged as a pseudogene. The CDR3 consists of 14 residues. DNA for the CDR3: TGTGCCAGCGGGCCCGGACAGGTATCCTACGAGCAGTACGTC. As protein: CASGPGQVSYEQYV.

This clonotype appeared many times. The rearrangement links TRBV13 to TRBJ2-6; possible D gene TRBD1, 6 bases. The CDR3 is 17 amino acids. V lost 5 bases to trimming and J lost 0 bases, with 14 bases between them. Germline V lookup: CDR1 PRHDT, CDR2 FYEKMQ (reference sequence). CDR3 DNA sequence: TGTGCCAGCAGCCCTCGTTGGGACACCTCTGGGGCCAACGTCCTGACTTTC. This sequence encodes CASSPRWDTSGANVLTF.

This clonotype has a handful of counts. This chain joins TRBV7-9 and TRBJ1-2, with TRBD1 matching over 10 bases. CDR3 length equals 16 residues. V dropped 5 bases and J dropped 5; count of bases not matched to a gene: 11. Per the germline V gene, CDR1 is SEHNR and CDR2 is FQNEAQ (reference sequence). CDR3 coding DNA: TGTGCCAGCAGCCCAGACCCCGGACAGGGGGTATATGGCTACACCTTC. As protein: CASSPDPGQGVYGYTF.

This clonotype was seen a handful of times. The chain employs TRBV18 and TRBJ2-3; 7 bases map to TRBD2. The trim removed 1 base at V and 2 bases at J, leaving 6 bases unmatched. This CDR3 comprises 16 residues. The germline V gene encodes CDR1 KGHSH and CDR2 LQKENI. The CDR3 reads CASSPLGLGPTDTQYF. In DNA, the CDR3 is TGTGCCAGCTCACCACTAGGACTAGGCCCCACAGATACGCAGTATTTT.

This clonotype has a handful of counts. The CDR3 is CASSQDGVSGGQETQYF. The CDR3 nucleotides are TGTGCCAGCAGCCAAGATGGGGTTAGCGGGGGGCAAGAGACCCAGTACTTC. The chain employs TRBV4-2 and TRBJ2-5; 10 bases fit TRBD2. Germline trimming cut 0 bases from V and 2 bases from J; bases unmatched to any gene: 6. Germline loops: CDR1 LGHNA, CDR2 YNFKEQ. CDR3 length: 17 residues.

The V gene is TRBV24-1, the J gene TRBJ2-1; TRBD1 agrees at 7 bases. The germline gives CDR1 KGHDR, CDR2 SFDVKD. This CDR3 contains 13 residues. J was trimmed by 9 bases and V by 4 bases; bases with no gene match: 5. The DNA for the CDR3 is TGTGCCACCAGTGACACGACAGGGATTGAGCAGTTCTTC. Encoded protein: CATSDTTGIEQFF.

This clonotype was seen ten or more times. CDR3 sequence (DNA): TGCGCCAGCAGCCCGAATACGAGGATTACCGGGGAGCTGTTTTTT. It yields the protein CASSPNTRITGELFF. V usage is TRBV5-1 and J usage is TRBJ2-2; D unclear. Per the germline V gene, CDR1 is SGHRS and CDR2 is YFSETQ. With 4 bases removed from V and 5 bases from J, the gap between germline ends came to 15 bases. The length of the CDR3 is 15 residues.

This clonotype was counted a few times. The chain links TRBV12-3 or TRBV12-4 to TRBJ2-2; D is undetermined. The CDR3 has 11 amino acids. V was trimmed by 6 bases and J by 8 bases, leaving 7 bases between them. The CDR3 DNA sequence: TGTGCCAGCAGATCTAGAGGGGAGCTGTTTTTT. Its translation is CASRSRGELFF.

The chain uses TRBV4-1 and TRBJ2-1, with D maybe TRBD2 (5 bases). Trimming took off 6 bases at V and 6 bases at J, with 12 bases between the two ends. The V gene's germline CDR1 is MGHRA and CDR2 YSYEKL. This CDR3 comprises 13 residues. CDR3 sequence: CASSLAFTNEQFF. The CDR3 DNA is TGCGCCAGCAGTTTAGCGTTCACCAATGAGCAGTTCTTC.

In its sample, this clonotype was seen a few times. The rearrangement uses TRBV19 and TRBJ2-5; 13 bases fit TRBD2. The CDR3 is made up of 17 amino acids. V was pared by 5 bases and J by 2 bases, with 8 bases of the junction left unmatched. CDR1 LNHDA and CDR2 SQIVND come from the germline V gene (reference sequence). The CDR3 DNA is TGTGCCAGTAGTCCCCGGACTAGCGGGGGTTCTCAAGAGACCCAGTACTTC. Encoded protein: CASSPRTSGGSQETQYF.

In its sample, this clonotype was seen a few times. The gene calls are TRBV7-2 and TRBJ2-7; D perhaps matches TRBD2 (6 bases). Deletions cut 5 bases from V and 6 bases from J, with 11 bases between. Germline assignment: CDR1 SGHTA and CDR2 FQGNSA. This CDR3 contains 12 residues. CDR3 residues: CASSPSGVEQYV. CDR3 nucleotides: TGTGCCAGCAGCCCCTCGGGGGTCGAGCAGTACGTC.

In its sample, this clonotype was seen a few times. This chain's CDR3 is CATSRKGHSPLHF. The CDR3 DNA follows: TGTGCCACCTCTAGGAAGGGCCATTCACCCCTCCACTTT. The chain links TRBV6-6 to TRBJ1-6; D is ambiguous. CDR1 MNHNY and CDR2 SVGAGI come from the germline V gene (reference sequence). V shed 10 bases and J shed 8 bases, with 15 bases lying between them. The CDR3 contains 13 residues.

In its sample, this clonotype was seen once. This chain links TRBV27 with TRBJ2-6; D may be TRBD1 (5 bases). Between the trimmed V and J ends, which lost 3 bases and 2 bases, there was a span of 14 bases. The CDR3 runs 17 residues. CDR1 and CDR2 from the germline V gene are MNHEY and SMNVEV (reference sequence). The CDR3 spells CASSFRQGGAGANVLTF. As DNA, the CDR3 is TGTGCCAGCAGTTTCCGTCAGGGTGGAGCTGGGGCCAACGTCCTGACTTTC.

This clonotype was seen a handful of times. The chain combines TRBV9 with TRBJ2-7; 11 bases fit TRBD1. The length of the CDR3 is 16 residues. With V trimmed by 0 bases and J by 6 bases, 8 bases remained unmatched. Germline values: CDR1 SGDLS, CDR2 YYNGEE. The CDR3 here is CASSVAGQGGLGEQYF. In DNA, the CDR3 is TGTGCCAGCAGCGTAGCGGGACAGGGGGGTCTAGGCGAGCAGTACTTC.

The gene calls are TRBV7-2 and TRBJ2-3; no definite D call. CDR3 length: 14 residues. From germline, CDR1 is SGHTA and CDR2 FQGNSA. Trimming shortened V by 5 bases and J by 0 bases, and 9 bases separated the two germline ends. The CDR3 DNA sequence: TGTGCCAGCAGCGGGTTGGCCAGCACAGATACGCAGTATTTT. Protein product: CASSGLASTDTQYF. Looking up the rest from reference TRBV7-2 and TRBJ2-3 gives the full variable domain: GAGVSQSPSNKVTEKGKDVELRCDPISGHTALYWYRQSLGQGLEFLIYFQGNSAPDKSGLPSDRFSAERTGGSVSTLTIQRTQQEDSAVYLCASSGLASTDTQYFGPGTRLTVL.

The chain combines TRBV7-2 with TRBJ2-3; D is possibly TRBD1 or TRBD2 (5 bases each). The CDR3 has 16 amino acids. V lost 7 bases, J lost 4 bases, and 21 bases lay in between. Germline V gene sequence: CDR1 SGHTA, CDR2 FQGNSA. CDR3 loop: CASTEEGRVYSDTQYF. CDR3 nucleotide sequence: TGTGCCAGCACCGAAGAGGGCAGGGTTTATTCAGATACGCAGTATTTT.

The chain has TRBV20-1 and TRBJ2-1, with 7 bases aligning to TRBD1. The CDR3 sequence is 14 residues long. Germline loops: CDR1 DFQATT, CDR2 SNEGSKA (reference sequence). V gave up 6 bases and J gave up 4 bases; unmatched junction bases: 9. The CDR3 DNA reads as TGCAGTGCGGACCGACAGGGCTCGTACAATGAGCAGTTCTTC. Its translation is CSADRQGSYNEQFF.

The chain links TRBV28 to TRBJ1-2; D is possibly TRBD1 (5 bases). This CDR3 comprises 10 residues. Germline CDR1 is MDHEN and CDR2 is SYDVKM. V lost 8 bases, J lost 4 bases, and 5 bases lay in between. The CDR3 protein is CASGTYGYTF. Written as DNA, the CDR3 is TGTGCCAGCGGGACCTATGGCTACACCTTC.

The chain combines TRBV7-8 with TRBJ2-7, with unresolved D. Germline CDR1 SGHVS, CDR2 FQNEAQ. The CDR3 consists of 15 residues. V dropped 2 bases and J dropped 2 bases, with 13 bases sitting between them. CDR3 sequence (DNA): TGTGCCAGCAGCTTAAGGGAAGGAATAGCCTACGAGCAGTACGTC. Translated, it gives CASSLREGIAYEQYV.